This is a list of T cell receptor beta chains from one sample in a study of cytomegalovirus exposure and HLA in healthy donors. The protocol was immunoSEQ multiplex PCR, while the TCRdb copy is restricted to in-frame clones and leaves out a portion. The sample shows 160,000 or so clones, 80% to 90% of them seen only once. Input material: PBMCs. These TCRs come from a man aged 50-60 years in good health and CMV-seropositive. CDR3s include the opening cysteine and the closing phenylalanine or tryptophan. Each record gives: J gene, clone size, D gene, V gene, CDR3 protein, CDR3 DNA. The D gene is left open where the match is weak. Clone size is given for some rows only: seen once, a few or many times, or a class if the clone is expanded.

>TRBJ1-6|-|-|TRBV19
CASKGVGTYNSPLHF
TGTGCCAGTAAGGGGGTCGGCACCTATAATTCACCCCTCCACTTT
>TRBJ2-7|-|-|TRBV28
CASSFRGRNYEQYF
TGTGCCAGCAGTTTCCGAGGGAGGAACTACGAGCAGTACTTC
>TRBJ2-1|-|TRBD2|TRBV7-4
CASSYLCGGSSYNEQFF
TGTGCCAGCAGCTACCTATGCGGGGGGAGCTCCTACAATGAGCAGTTCTTC
>TRBJ1-5|-|-|TRBV7-9
CASSLQGFNQPQHF
TGTGCCAGCAGCTTACAGGGGTTCAATCAGCCCCAGCATTTT
>TRBJ2-1|-|TRBD1|TRBV7-9
CASRRPGQVDEQFF
TGTGCCAGCAGAAGACCCGGACAGGTAGATGAGCAGTTCTTC
>TRBJ1-1|-|-|TRBV7-8
CASSLGTGRNTEAFF
TGTGCCAGCAGCTTAGGGACTGGACGGAACACTGAAGCTTTCTTT
>TRBJ1-1|-|-|TRBV7-2
CASSRGMVLEAFF
TGTGCCAGCAGCCGGGGGATGGTTCTTGAAGCTTTCTTT
>TRBJ1-6|-|TRBD1|TRBV7-9
CASSQGTEYNSPLHF
TGTGCCAGCAGCCAGGGGACAGAGTATAATTCACCCCTCCACTTT
>TRBJ1-1|few|-|TRBV19
CASSMGGGSTEAFF
TGTGCCAGTAGTATGGGGGGAGGGAGCACTGAAGCTTTCTTT
>TRBJ2-7|-|-|TRBV9
CASSVGLRQIYEQYF
TGTGCCAGCAGCGTAGGTTTGCGACAGATATACGAGCAGTACTTC
>TRBJ1-1|-|-|TRBV7-9
CASSYSPSTRTEAFF
TGTGCCAGCAGCTACAGCCCCTCCACAAGGACTGAAGCTTTCTTT
>TRBJ2-1|-|TRBD1|TRBV19
CASSTQRTGGRNEQFF
TGTGCCAGTAGTACGCAAAGGACAGGGGGTCGCAATGAGCAGTTCTTC
>TRBJ1-5|-|-|TRBV7-2
CASSLHPGGDQPQHF
TGTGCCAGCAGCTTACACCCGGGGGGCGATCAGCCCCAGCATTTT
>TRBJ2-7|-|-|TRBV15
CATSRAMGGGPEAYEQYF
TGTGCCACCAGCAGAGCCATGGGGGGGGGCCCAGAAGCCTACGAGCAGTACTTC